One T cell receptor (beta chain) is described in this entry. The sample comes from a study of blood T cell repertoires in COVID-19. The CDR3 extends over 13 amino acids. V shed 3 bases and J 5 bases; nucleotides not matched to a gene: 3. Germline lookup yields CDR1 SGHVS and CDR2 FQNEAQ. Measured with immunoSEQ multiplex PCR; TCRdb has only the in-frame clones, and not every one. The sample includes 150,000 to 200,000 clones, around four fifths of them seen just once. The sample comprised peripheral blood. The source is a man between 60 and 70 years old with COVID-19, enrolled during active disease. The chain is built from TRBV7-8 and TRBJ2-5; 7 nucleotides agree with TRBD1. The CDR3 DNA reads as TGTGCCAGCAGCTTGGGACAGAGGGAGACCCAGTACTTC. Translating it yields CASSLGQRETQYF.